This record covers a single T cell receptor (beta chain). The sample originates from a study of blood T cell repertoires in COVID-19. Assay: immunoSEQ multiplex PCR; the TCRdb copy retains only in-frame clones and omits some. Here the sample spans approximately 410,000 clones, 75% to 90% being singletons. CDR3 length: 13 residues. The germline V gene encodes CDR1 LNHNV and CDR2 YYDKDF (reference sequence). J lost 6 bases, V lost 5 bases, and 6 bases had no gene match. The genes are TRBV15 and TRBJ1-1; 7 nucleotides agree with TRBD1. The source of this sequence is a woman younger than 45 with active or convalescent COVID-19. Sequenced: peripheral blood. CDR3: CATSPDRVAEAFF. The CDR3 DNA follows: TGTGCCACCAGCCCAGACAGGGTTGCTGAAGCTTTCTTT.